This is a list of T cell receptor beta chains from one sample in a study of cytomegalovirus exposure and HLA in healthy donors. TCRdb's copy holds only in-frame clones and misses some; the assay was immunoSEQ multiplex PCR. The table has 100,000 or so clones, 70% to 80% seen once. Sample: PBMCs. These receptor sequences come from a man between 35 and 55 years old in good health and CMV-seronegative. The CDR3 runs from the conserved cysteine through the conserved F or W. A D gene is named only where the DNA matches it firmly. The size entry is marked missing in some rows and otherwise reads once, few, many or a size class.

. | TRBJ2-3 | . | TRBV19 | CASSISRVIPDTQYF | TGTGCCAGTAGTATAAGCAGGGTCATTCCAGATACGCAGTATTTT
. | TRBJ2-1 | . | TRBV7-9 | CSSSPPEATEFF | TGTTCCAGCAGCCCGCCCGAGGCCACGGAGTTCTTC
. | TRBJ2-1 | . | TRBV7-2 | CASSTIGGRIYNEQFF | TGTGCCAGCAGCACCATTGGAGGCAGAATCTACAATGAGCAGTTCTTC
TRBD2 | TRBJ2-7 | . | TRBV6-5 | CASSSSGMRSYEQYF | TGTGCCAGCAGCTCGAGCGGGATGAGATCCTACGAGCAGTACTTC
. | TRBJ2-7 | . | TRBV19 | CASSIGRTSYEQYF | TGTGCCAGTAGTATTGGCAGAACATCCTACGAGCAGTACTTC
TRBD2 | TRBJ2-3 | . | TRBV29-1 | CSAGLARDSTDTQYF | TGCAGCGCGGGACTAGCACGAGATAGCACAGATACGCAGTATTTT
. | TRBJ1-2 | . | TRBV4-2 | CASSQDGGAGGYTF | TGTGCCAGCAGCCAAGACGGGGGGGCGGGTGGCTACACCTTC
TRBD2 | TRBJ2-7 | . | TRBV11-2 | CASSKGLAGAYEQYF | TGTGCCAGCAGCAAGGGACTAGCGGGAGCCTACGAGCAGTACTTC
TRBD1 | TRBJ1-2 | . | TRBV27 | CASSLSSDRVHGYTF | TGTGCCAGCAGTTTATCCTCGGACAGGGTCCATGGCTACACCTTC
. | TRBJ2-7 | . | TRBV6-5 | CASRLPGQNYEQYF | TGTGCCAGCAGGTTACCGGGACAAAACTACGAGCAGTACTTC
TRBD1 | TRBJ1-1 | . | TRBV28 | CASSLRTGLMNTEAFF | TGTGCCAGCAGTTTAAGGACAGGGCTTATGAACACTGAAGCTTTCTTT
. | TRBJ2-3 | few | TRBV6-5 | CASSTSPTDTQYF | TGTGCCAGCAGTACTTCCCCCACAGATACGCAGTATTTT
. | TRBJ1-2 | few | TRBV4-3 | CASSQEQGSRGYTF | TGCGCCAGCAGCCAAGAGCAGGGATCTAGGGGCTACACCTTC
TRBD2 | TRBJ2-1 | . | TRBV13 | CASSLTTSGPYNEQFF | TGTGCCAGCAGCTTGACGACTAGCGGTCCCTACAATGAGCAGTTCTTC
TRBD2 | TRBJ2-1 | . | TRBV9 | CASSQVLSSGEQFF | TGTGCCAGCAGCCAGGTCTTATCTAGCGGAGAGCAGTTCTTC
. | TRBJ2-7 | . | TRBV25-1 | CASRRQTPDNEQYF | TGTGCCAGCAGGAGGCAAACGCCCGATAACGAGCAGTACTTC
. | TRBJ2-3 | . | TRBV19 | CASSGRRERTQYF | TGTGCCAGTAGTGGCAGGCGCGAGCGGACGCAGTATTTT
. | TRBJ1-6 | few | TRBV5-1 | CASSLSVGALNSPLHF | TGCGCCAGCAGCTTGTCCGTAGGGGCGTTAAATTCACCCCTCCACTTT
. | TRBJ1-2 | . | TRBV19 | CASSIQVEGYGYTF | TGTGCCAGTAGTATACAGGTAGAGGGCTATGGCTACACCTTC
. | TRBJ2-7 | . | TRBV25-1 | CASSPGFTYEQYF | TGTGCCAGCAGCCCGGGGTTTACCTACGAGCAGTACTTC
TRBD1 | TRBJ2-6 | . | TRBV9 | CASSERGDRGLFSGANVLTF | TGTGCCAGCAGCGAGAGAGGGGACAGGGGGCTGTTCTCTGGGGCCAACGTCCTGACTTTC
TRBD1 | TRBJ1-5 | . | TRBV28 | CASSQLVWDRDSNQPQHF | TGTGCCAGCAGTCAATTAGTCTGGGACAGGGATAGCAATCAGCCCCAGCATTTT
TRBD2 | TRBJ2-7 | once | TRBV5-6 | CASTPLGLREDYEQYF | TGTGCCAGCACCCCCCTGGGGTTGCGGGAGGACTACGAGCAGTACTTC
TRBD1 | TRBJ2-7 | few | TRBV19 | CASSPGTGAYEQYF | TGTGCCAGTAGCCCCGGGACAGGCGCCTACGAGCAGTACTTC
TRBD2 | TRBJ2-7 | few | TRBV4-1 | CASSQVGLSGRPTYEQYF | TGCGCCAGCAGCCAAGTGGGCCTAAGCGGGAGGCCTACCTACGAGCAGTACTTC
. | TRBJ2-3 | few | TRBV19 | CASSSWTVTDTQYF | TGTGCCAGTAGTTCCTGGACAGTTACAGATACGCAGTATTTT
TRBD2 | TRBJ2-7 | . | TRBV11-2 | CASSLGTSGASYEQYF | TGTGCCAGCAGCTTAGGGACTAGCGGGGCCTCCTACGAGCAGTACTTC
TRBD1 | TRBJ2-5 | few | TRBV5-6 | CASSLGQGTAETQYF | TGTGCCAGCAGCTTGGGACAGGGAACCGCCGAGACCCAGTACTTC
TRBD2 | TRBJ2-1 | . | TRBV5-1 | CASSLTAGGSYNEQFF | TGCGCCAGCAGCTTAACAGCGGGGGGTTCCTACAATGAGCAGTTCTTC
. | TRBJ2-7 | . | TRBV19 | CASSPPGGTYEQYF | TGTGCCAGTAGTCCTCCCGGAGGGACCTACGAGCAGTACTTC
. | TRBJ2-1 | . | TRBV5-4 | CASSPSGGQGHNEQFF | TGTGCCAGCAGCCCCAGCGGGGGACAGGGACACAATGAGCAGTTCTTC
TRBD1 | TRBJ2-2 | . | TRBV5-1 | CASSPGQRLTGELFF | TGCGCCAGCAGCCCGGGACAGAGGCTCACCGGGGAGCTGTTTTTT
. | TRBJ2-2 | . | TRBV18 | CASSSWTAYTGELFF | TGTGCCAGCTCCTCATGGACAGCGTACACCGGGGAGCTGTTTTTT
TRBD2 | TRBJ2-7 | . | TRBV6-1 | CASSASSGPSYEQYF | TGTGCCAGCAGCGCATCTAGCGGCCCATCCTACGAGCAGTACTTC
. | TRBJ1-2 | few | TRBV30 | CAWSVRRQGGGYTF | TGTGCCTGGAGTGTACGACGGCAGGGCGGCGGCTACACCTTC
TRBD1 | TRBJ1-4 | . | TRBV5-6 | CASSHPGGGEKLFF | TGTGCCAGCAGCCACCCAGGGGGCGGCGAAAAACTGTTTTTT
. | TRBJ1-5 | . | TRBV21-1 | CASSKDLWGQGGSGSNQPQHF | TGTGCCAGCAGCAAAGATTTGTGGGGACAGGGTGGGAGCGGCAGCAATCAGCCCCAGCATTTT
. | TRBJ2-2 | . | TRBV4-1 | CASSQGGTVPGELFF | TGCGCCAGCAGCCAAGGCGGGACAGTCCCAGGGGAGCTGTTTTTT
TRBD2 | TRBJ2-5 | . | TRBV10-2 | CASSVTSGEFETQYF | TGCGCCAGCAGTGTAACTAGCGGGGAATTCGAGACCCAGTACTTC
. | TRBJ1-4 | few | TRBV6-1 | CASSAATREKLFF | TGTGCCAGCAGTGCGGCGACTCGGGAAAAACTGTTTTTT
TRBD1 | TRBJ2-7 | . | TRBV15 | CATSRSGTGSHEQYF | TGTGCCACCAGCAGATCCGGGACAGGGAGCCACGAGCAGTACTTC